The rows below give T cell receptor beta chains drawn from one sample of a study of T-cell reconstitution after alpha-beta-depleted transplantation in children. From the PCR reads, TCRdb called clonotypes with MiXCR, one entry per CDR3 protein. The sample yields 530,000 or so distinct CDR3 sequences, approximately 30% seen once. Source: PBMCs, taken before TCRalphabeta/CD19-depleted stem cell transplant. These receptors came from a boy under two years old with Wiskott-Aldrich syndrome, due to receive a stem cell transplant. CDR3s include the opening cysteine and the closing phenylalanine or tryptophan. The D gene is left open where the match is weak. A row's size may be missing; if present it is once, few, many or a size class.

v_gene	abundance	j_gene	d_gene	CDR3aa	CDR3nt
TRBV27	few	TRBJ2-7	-	CASSPYGDSGATYEQYF	TGTGCCAGCAGCCCCTACGGGGACAGCGGGGCCACCTACGAGCAGTACTTC
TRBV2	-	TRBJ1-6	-	CASSEEQDSPLHF	TGTGCCAGCAGTGAAGAACAGGATTCACCCCTCCACTTT
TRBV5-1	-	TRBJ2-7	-	CASSLAVTTPSSYEQYF	TGCGCCAGCAGCTTGGCCGTAACCACGCCGAGCTCCTACGAGCAGTACTTC
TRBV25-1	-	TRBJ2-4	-	CASRAGLGIQYF	TGTGCCAGCAGGGCCGGGTTGGGTATTCAGTACTTC
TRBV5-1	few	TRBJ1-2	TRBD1	CASSPPGTGIYGYTF	TGCGCCAGCAGCCCCCCCGGGACAGGGATCTATGGCTACACCTTC
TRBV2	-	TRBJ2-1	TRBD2	CASSLRGLILAGHNEQFF	TGTGCCAGCAGTCTGAGGGGGCTCATCCTAGCGGGACACAATGAGCAGTTCTTC
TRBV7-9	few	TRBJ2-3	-	CASSAPGGRTSTDTQYF	TGTGCCAGCAGCGCTCCCGGGGGAAGAACTAGCACAGATACGCAGTATTTT
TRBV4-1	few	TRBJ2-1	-	CASSHPPGRVFDEQFF	TGCGCCAGCAGCCATCCCCCCGGGAGAGTATTCGATGAGCAGTTCTTC
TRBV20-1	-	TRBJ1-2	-	CSAEVVRNHGYTF	TGCAGTGCCGAGGTCGTAAGGAACCATGGCTACACCTTC
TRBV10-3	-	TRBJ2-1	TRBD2	CAISDRTRSFNEQFF	TGTGCCATCAGTGATCGGACTAGAAGTTTCAATGAGCAGTTCTTC
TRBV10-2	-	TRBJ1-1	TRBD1	CASIPVPGQGQDTEAFF	TGCGCCAGCATTCCAGTCCCGGGACAGGGTCAGGACACTGAAGCTTTCTTT
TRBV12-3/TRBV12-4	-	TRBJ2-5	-	CASSLFTERWETQYF	TGTGCCAGCAGTTTATTTACGGAGAGGTGGGAGACCCAGTACTTC
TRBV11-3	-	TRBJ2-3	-	CASSLQAGDTQYF	TGTGCCAGCAGCTTACAGGCGGGGGATACGCAGTATTTT
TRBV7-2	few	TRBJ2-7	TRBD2	CASSRTSDIALYEQYF	TGTGCCAGCAGCAGGACTAGCGATATCGCGCTTTACGAGCAGTACTTC
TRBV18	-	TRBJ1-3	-	CASSPVKGFTGNTIYF	TGTGCCAGCTCACCAGTGAAGGGGTTCACTGGAAACACCATATATTTT
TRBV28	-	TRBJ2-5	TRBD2	CASSFGGAQETQYF	TGTGCCAGCAGTTTCGGGGGGGCCCAAGAGACCCAGTACTTC
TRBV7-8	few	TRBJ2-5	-	CASSSVRETQYF	TGTGCCAGCAGCTCAGTAAGGGAGACCCAGTACTTC
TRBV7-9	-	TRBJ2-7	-	CASSLTPGLTYEQYF	TGTGCCAGCAGCTTAACCCCTGGTCTGACCTACGAGCAGTACTTC
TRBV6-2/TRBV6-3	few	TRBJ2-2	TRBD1	CASRPGTGVTGELFF	TGTGCCAGCAGGCCCGGGACAGGGGTGACCGGGGAGCTGTTTTTT
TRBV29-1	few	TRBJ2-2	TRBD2	CSGREAGTGELFF	TGCAGCGGGCGGGAGGCGGGGACCGGGGAGCTGTTTTTT
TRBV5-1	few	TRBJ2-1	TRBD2	CASSLALTSGRWDEQFF	TGCGCCAGCAGCTTGGCCCTGACTAGCGGGAGGTGGGATGAGCAGTTCTTC
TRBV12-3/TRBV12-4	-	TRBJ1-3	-	CASSFLGSRGSGNTIYF	TGTGCCAGCAGTTTTTTGGGGTCGCGGGGGTCTGGAAACACCATATATTTT
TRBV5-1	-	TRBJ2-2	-	CASSFRGGGDTGELFF	TGCGCCAGCAGCTTCAGGGGTGGTGGAGACACCGGGGAGCTGTTTTTT
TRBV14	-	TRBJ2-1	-	CASSQARSEQFF	TGTGCCAGCAGCCAAGCTAGGAGTGAGCAGTTCTTC
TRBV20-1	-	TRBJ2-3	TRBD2	CSASLAGDTQYF	TGCAGTGCTAGTCTAGCGGGAGATACGCAGTATTTT
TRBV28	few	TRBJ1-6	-	CAIHPGGDRMSSYNSPLHF	TGTGCCATCCACCCTGGGGGTGACAGAATGAGCTCCTATAATTCACCCCTCCACTTT
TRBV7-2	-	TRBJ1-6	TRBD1	CASSIWTGGDSPLHF	TGTGCCAGCAGCATATGGACAGGGGGGGATTCACCCCTCCACTTT
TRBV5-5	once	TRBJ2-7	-	CASSLVPAASYEQYF	TGTGCCAGCAGCTTGGTCCCAGCCGCATCCTACGAGCAGTACTTC
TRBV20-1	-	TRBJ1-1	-	CSARGGSRNTEAFF	TGCAGTGCTAGAGGGGGGAGTCGGAACACTGAAGCTTTCTTT
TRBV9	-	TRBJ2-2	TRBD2	CASSVTGGVYTGELFF	TGTGCCAGCAGCGTAACGGGAGGGGTTTACACCGGGGAGCTGTTTTTT
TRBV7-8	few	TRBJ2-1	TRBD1	CASSLRDRNNEQFF	TGTGCCAGCAGCTTACGGGACAGAAACAATGAGCAGTTCTTC
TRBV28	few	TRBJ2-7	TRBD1	CASRPGQGVGEQYF	TGTGCCAGCAGACCGGGACAGGGGGTTGGCGAGCAGTACTTC
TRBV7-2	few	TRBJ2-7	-	CASSSGPAVLYEQYF	TGTGCCAGCAGCTCTGGGCCAGCTGTCCTCTACGAGCAGTACTTC
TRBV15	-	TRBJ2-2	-	CATSRDRRGLTGELFF	TGTGCCACCAGCAGGGATAGGAGGGGGCTTACCGGGGAGCTGTTTTTT
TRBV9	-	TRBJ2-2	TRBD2	CASSVGLAGGTGELFF	TGTGCCAGCAGCGTAGGGTTAGCGGGAGGCACCGGGGAGCTGTTTTTT
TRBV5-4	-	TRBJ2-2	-	CASSLWGLAANTGELFF	TGTGCCAGCAGCTTGTGGGGATTAGCGGCGAACACCGGGGAGCTGTTTTTT
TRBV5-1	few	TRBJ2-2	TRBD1	CASSLQGVDTGELFF	TGCGCCAGCAGCCTCCAGGGGGTGGACACCGGGGAGCTGTTTTTT
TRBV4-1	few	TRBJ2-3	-	CASSRSVAAPDTQYF	TGCGCCAGCAGCCGATCCGTAGCGGCGCCAGATACGCAGTATTTT
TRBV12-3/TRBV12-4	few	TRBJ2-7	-	CASSLRGITSEQYF	TGTGCCAGCAGTTTAAGGGGAATAACCTCCGAGCAGTACTTC
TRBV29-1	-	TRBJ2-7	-	CSVGTSYEQYF	TGCAGCGTTGGCACGTCCTACGAGCAGTACTTC
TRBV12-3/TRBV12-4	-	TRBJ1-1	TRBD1	CASSQQGWLTEAFF	TGTGCCAGCAGCCAACAGGGGTGGCTCACTGAAGCTTTCTTT
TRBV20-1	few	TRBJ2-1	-	CSARDAAGLGSYNEQFF	TGCAGTGCTAGAGATGCCGCGGGGCTAGGGTCCTACAATGAGCAGTTCTTC
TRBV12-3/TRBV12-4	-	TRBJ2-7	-	CASREGSYEQYF	TGTGCCAGCAGAGAGGGCTCCTACGAGCAGTACTTC
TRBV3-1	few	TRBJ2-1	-	CASSPGLTDNEQFF	TGTGCCAGCAGCCCTGGACTAACCGACAATGAGCAGTTCTTC
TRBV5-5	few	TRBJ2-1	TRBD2	CASSSGLAGYNEEQFF	TGTGCCAGCAGCTCAGGACTAGCGGGATACAATGAGGAGCAGTTCTTC
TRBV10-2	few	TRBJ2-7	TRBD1	CASSVQGAYEQYF	TGCGCCAGCAGTGTCCAGGGGGCCTACGAGCAGTACTTC
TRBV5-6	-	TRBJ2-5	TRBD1	CASSSGGTVQETQYF	TGTGCCAGCAGCTCAGGGGGAACAGTCCAAGAGACCCAGTACTTC
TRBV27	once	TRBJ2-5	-	CASSLTGRGGGETQYF	TGTGCCAGCAGCCTTACGGGCAGGGGGGGTGGAGAGACCCAGTACTTC
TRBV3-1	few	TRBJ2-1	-	CASSQPPRLEQFF	TGTGCCAGCAGCCAACCCCCGCGGCTAGAGCAGTTCTTC
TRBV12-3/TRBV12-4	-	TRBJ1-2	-	CASTQRSAGNSNYGYTF	TGTGCCAGCACCCAACGCTCTGCAGGAAATTCTAACTATGGCTACACCTTC
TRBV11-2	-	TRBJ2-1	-	CASTLEERDEQFF	TGTGCCAGCACCCTAGAAGAGAGGGATGAGCAGTTCTTC
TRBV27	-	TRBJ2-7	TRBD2	CASTWSGPSGFRSSYEQYF	TGTGCCAGCACGTGGTCAGGGCCTAGCGGGTTTAGGAGCTCCTACGAGCAGTACTTC
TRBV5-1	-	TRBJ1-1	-	CASSPREGVGTEAFF	TGCGCCAGCAGCCCTCGGGAGGGGGTCGGCACTGAAGCTTTCTTT
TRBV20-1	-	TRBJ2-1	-	CSAPSGPYYNEQFF	TGCAGTGCTCCGAGCGGGCCCTACTACAATGAGCAGTTCTTC
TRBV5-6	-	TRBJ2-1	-	CASSLGKGGLYRNEQFF	TGTGCCAGCAGCTTGGGTAAGGGAGGTTTGTATCGGAATGAGCAGTTCTTC